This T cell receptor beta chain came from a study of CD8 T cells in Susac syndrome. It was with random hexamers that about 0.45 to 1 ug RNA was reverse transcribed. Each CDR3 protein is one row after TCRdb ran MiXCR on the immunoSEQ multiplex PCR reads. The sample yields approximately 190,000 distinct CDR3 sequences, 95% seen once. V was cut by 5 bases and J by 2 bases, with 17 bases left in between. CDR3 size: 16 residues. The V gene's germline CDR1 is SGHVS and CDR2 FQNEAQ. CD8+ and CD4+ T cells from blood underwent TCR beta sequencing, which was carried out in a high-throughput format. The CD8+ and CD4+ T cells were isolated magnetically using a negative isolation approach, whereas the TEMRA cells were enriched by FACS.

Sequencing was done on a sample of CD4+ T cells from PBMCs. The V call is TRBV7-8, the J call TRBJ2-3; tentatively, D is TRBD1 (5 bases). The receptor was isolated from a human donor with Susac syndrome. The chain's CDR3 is CASSPVGQRPTDTQYF. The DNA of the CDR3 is TGTGCCAGCAGCCCTGTGGGGCAGAGGCCCACAGATACGCAGTATTTT.